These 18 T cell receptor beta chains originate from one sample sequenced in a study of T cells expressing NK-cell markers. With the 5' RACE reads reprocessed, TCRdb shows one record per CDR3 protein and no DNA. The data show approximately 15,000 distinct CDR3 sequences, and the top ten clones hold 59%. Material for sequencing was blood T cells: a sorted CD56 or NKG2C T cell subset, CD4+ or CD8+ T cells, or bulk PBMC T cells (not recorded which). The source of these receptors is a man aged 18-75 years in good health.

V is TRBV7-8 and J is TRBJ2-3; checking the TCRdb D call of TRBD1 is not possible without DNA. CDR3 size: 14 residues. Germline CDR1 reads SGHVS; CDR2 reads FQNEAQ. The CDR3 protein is CASRFNRAADTQYF.

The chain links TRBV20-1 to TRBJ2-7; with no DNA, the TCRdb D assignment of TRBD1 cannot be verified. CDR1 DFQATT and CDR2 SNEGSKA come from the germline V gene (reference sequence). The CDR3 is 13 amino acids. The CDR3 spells CSAAGQGAHEQYF.

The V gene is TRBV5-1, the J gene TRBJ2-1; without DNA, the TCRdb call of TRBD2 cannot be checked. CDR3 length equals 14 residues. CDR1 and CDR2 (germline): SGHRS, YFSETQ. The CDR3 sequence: CASSRRGAENEQFF.

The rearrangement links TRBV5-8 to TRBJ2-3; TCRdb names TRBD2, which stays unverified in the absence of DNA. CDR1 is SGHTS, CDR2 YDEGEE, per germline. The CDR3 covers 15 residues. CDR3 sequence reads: CASSLSGGLRYTQYF.

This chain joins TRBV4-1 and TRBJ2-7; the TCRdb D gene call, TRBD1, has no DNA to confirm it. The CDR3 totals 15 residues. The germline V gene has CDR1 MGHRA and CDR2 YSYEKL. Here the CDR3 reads CASSQDNRGAYEQYF.

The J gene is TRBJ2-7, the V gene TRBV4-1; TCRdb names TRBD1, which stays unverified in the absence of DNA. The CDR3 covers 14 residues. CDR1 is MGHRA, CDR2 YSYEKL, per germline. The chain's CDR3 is CASSQEGQSYEQYF.

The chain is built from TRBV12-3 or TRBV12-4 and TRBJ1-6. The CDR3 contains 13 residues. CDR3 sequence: CASSLGKDSPLHF.

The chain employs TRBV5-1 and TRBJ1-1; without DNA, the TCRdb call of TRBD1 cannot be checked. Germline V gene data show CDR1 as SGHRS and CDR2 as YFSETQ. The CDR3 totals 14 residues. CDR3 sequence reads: CASSVQQGNTEAFF.

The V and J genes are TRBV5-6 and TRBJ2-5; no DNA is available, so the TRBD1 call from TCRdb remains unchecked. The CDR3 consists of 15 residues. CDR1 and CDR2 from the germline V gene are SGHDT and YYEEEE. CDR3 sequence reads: CASSRNPGNGETQYF.

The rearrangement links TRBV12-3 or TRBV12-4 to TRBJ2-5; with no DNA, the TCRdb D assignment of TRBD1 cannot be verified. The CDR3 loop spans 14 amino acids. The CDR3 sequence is CASSAQGLTETQYF.

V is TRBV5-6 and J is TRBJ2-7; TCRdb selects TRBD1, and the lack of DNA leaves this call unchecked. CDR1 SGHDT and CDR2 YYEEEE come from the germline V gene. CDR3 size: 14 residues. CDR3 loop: CASSDGTGYYEQYF.

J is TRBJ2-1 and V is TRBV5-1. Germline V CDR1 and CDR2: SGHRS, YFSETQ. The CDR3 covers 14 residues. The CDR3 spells CASSLGATGNEQFF.

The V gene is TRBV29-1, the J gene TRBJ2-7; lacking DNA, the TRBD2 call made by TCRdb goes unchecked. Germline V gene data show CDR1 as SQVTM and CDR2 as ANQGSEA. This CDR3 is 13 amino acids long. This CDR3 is CSVERGAGYEQYF.

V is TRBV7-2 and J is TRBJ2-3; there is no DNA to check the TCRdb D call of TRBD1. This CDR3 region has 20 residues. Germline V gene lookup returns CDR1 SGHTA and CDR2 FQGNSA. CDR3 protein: CASSLQPRRTPPFSTDTQYF.

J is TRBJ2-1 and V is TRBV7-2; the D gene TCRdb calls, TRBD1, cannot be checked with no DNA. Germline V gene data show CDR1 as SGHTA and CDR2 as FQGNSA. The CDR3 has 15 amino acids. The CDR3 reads CASSRGQFSYNEQFF.

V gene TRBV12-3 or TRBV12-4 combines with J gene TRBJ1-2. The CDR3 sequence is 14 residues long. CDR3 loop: CASSLGQYNYGYTF.

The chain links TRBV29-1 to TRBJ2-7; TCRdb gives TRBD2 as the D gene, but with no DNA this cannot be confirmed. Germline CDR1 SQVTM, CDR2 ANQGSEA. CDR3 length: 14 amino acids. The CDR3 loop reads CSVGTGSRGNEQYF.

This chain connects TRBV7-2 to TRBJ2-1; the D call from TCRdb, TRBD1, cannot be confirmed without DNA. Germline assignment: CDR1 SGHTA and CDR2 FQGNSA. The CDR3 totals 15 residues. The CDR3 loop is CASSLVVTVGGEQFF.